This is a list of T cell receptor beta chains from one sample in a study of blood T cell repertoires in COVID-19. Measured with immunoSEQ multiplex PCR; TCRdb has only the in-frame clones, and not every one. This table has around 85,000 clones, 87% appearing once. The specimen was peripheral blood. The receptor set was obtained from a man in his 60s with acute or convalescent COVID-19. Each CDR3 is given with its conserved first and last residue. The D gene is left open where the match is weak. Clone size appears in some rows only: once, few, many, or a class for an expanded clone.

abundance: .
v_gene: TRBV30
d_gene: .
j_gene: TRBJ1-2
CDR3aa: CAWGTGSGYTF
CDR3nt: TGTGCCTGGGGAACAGGGTCTGGCTACACCTTC

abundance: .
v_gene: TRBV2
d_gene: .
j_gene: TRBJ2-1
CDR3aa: CASRSGTYNEQFF
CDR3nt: TGTGCCAGCAGATCCGGGACCTACAATGAGCAGTTCTTC

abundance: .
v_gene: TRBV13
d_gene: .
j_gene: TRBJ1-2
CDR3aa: CASSPRGGGYTF
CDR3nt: TGTGCCAGCAGCCCCCGCGGAGGTGGCTACACCTTC

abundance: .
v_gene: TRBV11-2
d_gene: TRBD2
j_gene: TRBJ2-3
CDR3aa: CASSFGGGAGDTQYF
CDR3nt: TGTGCCAGCAGCTTTGGCGGGGGGGCAGGAGATACGCAGTATTTT

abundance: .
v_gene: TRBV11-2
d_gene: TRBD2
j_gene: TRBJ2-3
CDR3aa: CASSLNLGGRGLTDTQYF
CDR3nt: TGTGCCAGCAGCTTAAACTTAGGAGGGCGGGGGTTGACAGATACGCAGTATTTT

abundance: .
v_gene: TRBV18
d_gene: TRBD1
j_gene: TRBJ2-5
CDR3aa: CASSRNSGQDKVQETQYF
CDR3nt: TGTGCCAGCTCACGGAATTCGGGACAGGATAAGGTCCAGGAGACCCAGTACTTC

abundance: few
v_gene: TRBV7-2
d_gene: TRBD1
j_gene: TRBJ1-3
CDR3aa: CASSRTQGAVGNTIYF
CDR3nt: TGTGCCAGCAGTCGAACGCAGGGGGCGGTCGGAAACACCATATATTTT

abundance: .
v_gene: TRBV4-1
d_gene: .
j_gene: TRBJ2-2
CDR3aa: CASSQVNMGFDTGELFF
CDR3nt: TGCGCCAGCAGCCAAGTTAATATGGGCTTTGACACCGGGGAGCTGTTTTTT

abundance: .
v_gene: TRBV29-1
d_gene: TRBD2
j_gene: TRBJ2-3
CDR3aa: CSFQRGTTDTQYF
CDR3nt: TGCAGCTTCCAGCGGGGAACCACAGATACGCAGTATTTT

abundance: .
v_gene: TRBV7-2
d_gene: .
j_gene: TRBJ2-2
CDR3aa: CASSLREEGGFSNTGELFF
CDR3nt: TGTGCCAGCAGCTTAAGGGAAGAGGGCGGGTTCTCCAACACCGGGGAGCTGTTTTTT

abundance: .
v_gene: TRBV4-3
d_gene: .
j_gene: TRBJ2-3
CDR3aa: CASSQDWGGLTDTQYF
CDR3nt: TGCGCCAGCAGCCAAGATTGGGGGGGCCTCACAGATACGCAGTATTTT

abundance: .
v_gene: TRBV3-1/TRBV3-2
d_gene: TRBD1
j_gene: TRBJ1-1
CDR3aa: CASSQITGGAEAFF
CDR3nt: TGTGCCAGCAGCCAAATTACAGGGGGCGCTGAAGCTTTCTTT

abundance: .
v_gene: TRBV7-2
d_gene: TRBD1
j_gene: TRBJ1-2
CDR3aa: CASSLDDRGYGYTF
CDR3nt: TGTGCCAGCAGCCTCGATGACAGGGGCTATGGCTACACCTTC

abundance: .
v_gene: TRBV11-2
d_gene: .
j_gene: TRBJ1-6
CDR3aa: CASSLGWAEMNSPLHF
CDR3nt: TGTGCCAGCAGCTTAGGATGGGCCGAAATGAATTCACCCCTCCACTTT

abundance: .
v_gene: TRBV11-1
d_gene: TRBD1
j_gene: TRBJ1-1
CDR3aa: CASSAGTGRNTEAFF
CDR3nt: TGTGCCAGCAGCGCTGGGACAGGGAGGAACACTGAAGCTTTCTTT

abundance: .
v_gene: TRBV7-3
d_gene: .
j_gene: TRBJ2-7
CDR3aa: CASSLVQGTEQYF
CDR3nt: TGTGCCAGCAGCTTGGTGCAGGGGACCGAGCAGTACTTC

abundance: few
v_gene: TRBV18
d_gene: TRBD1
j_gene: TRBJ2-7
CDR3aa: CASSPDRGLEQYF
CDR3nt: TGTGCCAGCTCACCGGACAGGGGGCTGGAGCAGTACTTC

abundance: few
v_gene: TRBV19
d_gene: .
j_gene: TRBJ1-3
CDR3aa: CASSGGLPSSGNTIYF
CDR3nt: TGTGCCAGTAGTGGGGGACTCCCGAGCTCTGGAAACACCATATATTTT

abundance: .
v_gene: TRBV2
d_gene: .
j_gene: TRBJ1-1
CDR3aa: CASKGVVTDTEAFF
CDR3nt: TGTGCCAGCAAGGGGGTCGTGACGGACACTGAAGCTTTCTTT

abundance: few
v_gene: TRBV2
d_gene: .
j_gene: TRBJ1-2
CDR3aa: CASSLLTGYGYTF
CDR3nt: TGTGCCAGCAGCCTCCTGACAGGCTACGGCTACACCTTC

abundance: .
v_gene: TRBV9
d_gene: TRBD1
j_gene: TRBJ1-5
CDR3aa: CASSVGGSQGDNQPQHF
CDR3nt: TGTGCCAGCAGCGTAGGGGGATCGCAGGGGGACAATCAGCCCCAGCATTTT

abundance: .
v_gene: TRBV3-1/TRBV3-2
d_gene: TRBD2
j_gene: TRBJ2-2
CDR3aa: CASSRGTSGGAFGELFF
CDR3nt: TGTGCCAGCAGCCGCGGGACTAGCGGGGGGGCTTTCGGGGAGCTGTTTTTT

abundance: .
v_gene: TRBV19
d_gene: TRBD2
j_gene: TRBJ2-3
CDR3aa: CASRSLAGGIDTQYF
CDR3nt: TGTGCCAGTAGGTCGTTAGCGGGGGGGATAGATACGCAGTATTTT

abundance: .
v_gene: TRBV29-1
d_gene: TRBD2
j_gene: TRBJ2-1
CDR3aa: CSVEATSGEFYNEQFF
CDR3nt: TGCAGCGTTGAAGCTACTAGCGGAGAGTTCTACAATGAGCAGTTCTTC

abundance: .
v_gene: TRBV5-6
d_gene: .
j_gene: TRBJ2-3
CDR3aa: CASSLRGKADTQYF
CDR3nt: TGTGCCAGCAGCTTGAGGGGGAAGGCAGATACGCAGTATTTT

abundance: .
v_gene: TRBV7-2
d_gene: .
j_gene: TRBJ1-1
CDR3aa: CASSFGGVGEAFF
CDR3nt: TGTGCCAGCAGCTTCGGGGGAGTAGGTGAAGCTTTCTTT

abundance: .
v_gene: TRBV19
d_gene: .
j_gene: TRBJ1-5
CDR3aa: CASSIESRDSNQPQHF
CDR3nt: TGTGCCAGTAGTATAGAGAGCAGGGATAGCAATCAGCCCCAGCATTTT

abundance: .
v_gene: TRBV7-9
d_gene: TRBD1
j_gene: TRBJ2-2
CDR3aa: CASSLGQGSNTGELFF
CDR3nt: TGTGCCAGCAGCTTGGGACAGGGTTCGAACACCGGGGAGCTGTTTTTT

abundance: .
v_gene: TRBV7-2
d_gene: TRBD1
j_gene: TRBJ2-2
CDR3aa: CASSPGTGVPTGELFF
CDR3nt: TGTGCCAGCAGCCCGGGAACAGGGGTACCGACCGGGGAGCTGTTTTTT

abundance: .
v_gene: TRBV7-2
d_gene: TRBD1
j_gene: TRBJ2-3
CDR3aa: CASSSPQGARGTDTQYF
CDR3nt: TGTGCCAGCAGCTCCCCGCAGGGGGCTCGTGGCACAGATACGCAGTATTTT

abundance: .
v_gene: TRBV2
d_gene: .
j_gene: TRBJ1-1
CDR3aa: CAGGDSFTEAFF
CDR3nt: TGTGCCGGCGGGGACTCCTTCACTGAAGCTTTCTTT

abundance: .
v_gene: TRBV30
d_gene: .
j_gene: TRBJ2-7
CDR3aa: CAWSPTPPYEQYF
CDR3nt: TGTGCCTGGAGTCCCACTCCCCCCTACGAGCAGTACTTC

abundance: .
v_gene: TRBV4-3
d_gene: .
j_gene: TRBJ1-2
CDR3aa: CASSQDNRDYGYTF
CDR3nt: TGCGCCAGCAGCCAAGATAACAGGGACTATGGCTACACCTTC

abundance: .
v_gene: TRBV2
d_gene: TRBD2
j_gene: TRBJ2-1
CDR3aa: CASSEWLAGGPGTGNEQFF
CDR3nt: TGTGCCAGCAGTGAGTGGCTAGCGGGGGGGCCCGGTACAGGGAATGAGCAGTTCTTC

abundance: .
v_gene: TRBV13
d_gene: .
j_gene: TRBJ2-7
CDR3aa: CASSSQGYEQYF
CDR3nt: TGTGCCAGCAGCTCACAGGGCTACGAGCAGTACTTC

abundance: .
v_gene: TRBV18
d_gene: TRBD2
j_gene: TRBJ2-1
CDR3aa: CASSPSVASGGQYNEQFF
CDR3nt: TGTGCCAGCTCACCATCGGTGGCTAGCGGGGGCCAATACAATGAGCAGTTCTTC

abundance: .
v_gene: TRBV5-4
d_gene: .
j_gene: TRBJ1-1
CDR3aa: CASSRGLDLNTEAFF
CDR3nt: TGTGCCAGCAGCAGGGGACTCGACCTGAACACTGAAGCTTTCTTT

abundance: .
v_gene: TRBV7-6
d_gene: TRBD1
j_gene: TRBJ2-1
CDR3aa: CASSFGQGGNYNEQFF
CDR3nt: TGTGCCAGCAGCTTCGGACAGGGGGGAAACTACAATGAGCAGTTCTTC

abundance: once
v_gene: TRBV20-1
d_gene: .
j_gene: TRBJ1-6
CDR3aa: CSASKGDNSPLHF
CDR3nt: TGCAGTGCTAGTAAGGGGGATAATTCACCCCTCCACTTT

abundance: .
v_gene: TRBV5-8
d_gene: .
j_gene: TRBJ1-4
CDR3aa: CASSLGTAFNEKLFF
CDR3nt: TGTGCCAGCAGCTTGGGTACAGCCTTTAATGAAAAACTGTTTTTT

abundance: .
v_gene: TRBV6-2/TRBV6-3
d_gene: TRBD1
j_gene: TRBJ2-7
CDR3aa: CASSYSTGQTYYEQYF
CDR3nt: TGTGCCAGCAGTTACTCGACGGGACAGACATACTACGAGCAGTACTTC

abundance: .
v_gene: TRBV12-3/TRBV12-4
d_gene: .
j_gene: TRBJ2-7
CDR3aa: CASSSTYEQYF
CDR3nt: TGTGCCAGCAGTTCAACCTACGAGCAGTACTTC

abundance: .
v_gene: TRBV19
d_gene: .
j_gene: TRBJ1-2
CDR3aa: CASSIQGPIYGYTF
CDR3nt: TGTGCCAGTAGTATCCAGGGTCCAATCTATGGCTACACCTTC

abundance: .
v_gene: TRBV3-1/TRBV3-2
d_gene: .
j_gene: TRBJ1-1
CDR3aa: CASSQSVQVGAFF
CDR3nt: TGTGCCAGCAGCCAATCAGTTCAGGTTGGGGCTTTCTTT

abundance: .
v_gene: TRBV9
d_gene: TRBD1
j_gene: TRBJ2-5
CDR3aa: CASSSGTGEETQYF
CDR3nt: TGTGCCAGCAGCTCCGGGACAGGGGAGGAGACCCAGTACTTC

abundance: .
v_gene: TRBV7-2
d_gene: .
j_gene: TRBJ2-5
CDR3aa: CASSLDPGTVQETQYF
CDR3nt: TGTGCCAGCAGCTTAGATCCGGGAACCGTCCAAGAGACCCAGTACTTC

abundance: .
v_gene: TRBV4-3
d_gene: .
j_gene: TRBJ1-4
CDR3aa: CASSQEGGLGAATNEKLFF
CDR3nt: TGCGCCAGCAGCCAAGAGGGCGGCCTGGGGGCCGCAACTAATGAAAAACTGTTTTTT

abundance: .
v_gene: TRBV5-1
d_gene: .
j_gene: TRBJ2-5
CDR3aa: CASSFQGAQETQYF
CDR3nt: TGCGCCAGCAGCTTTCAAGGGGCCCAAGAGACCCAGTACTTC

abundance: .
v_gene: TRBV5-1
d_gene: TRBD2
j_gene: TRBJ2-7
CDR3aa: CASSLLSGGTSYEQYF
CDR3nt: TGCGCCAGCAGCTTATTGAGCGGGGGTACCTCCTACGAGCAGTACTTC

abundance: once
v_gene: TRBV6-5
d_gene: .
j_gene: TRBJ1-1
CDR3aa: CASSWGGIEAFF
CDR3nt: TGTGCCAGCAGTTGGGGGGGTATTGAAGCTTTCTTT